The rows below give T cell receptor beta chains drawn from one sample of a study of OX40 agonist ivuxolimab in advanced cancers. Clones were read by immunoSEQ multiplex PCR, and TCRdb kept only the in-frame ones, dropping some. The sample carries some 74,000 clones, 70% to 90% recorded once. The sample was CD4+ or CD8+ T cells sorted from blood, taken in a trial of the OX40 agonist ivuxolimab. Receptors originate from an adult with an advanced solid tumor such as melanoma, head and neck, liver or kidney cancer. The conserved cysteine and the conserved F or W are not part of the CDR3 here. The D gene is left open where the match is weak. Where a row states a size, it is once, few, many or the class of an expanded clone; other rows omit it.

clone_size d_call j_call v_call cdr3_aa
- TRBD2 TRBJ2-7 TRBV5-1 ASSLAGLAGGPKEQY
- - TRBJ2-5 TRBV6-5 ASSYSTFKQETQY
- TRBD1 TRBJ1-1 TRBV5-1 ASSLDRGITEAF
- - TRBJ2-3 TRBV19 ASSTHHQVDTQY
few - TRBJ2-1 TRBV11-2 ASSHPARVNEQF
few - TRBJ1-1 TRBV4-1 ASSQVSWTTGINTEAF
- - TRBJ1-2 TRBV6-5 ASSRPGRKGGYT
- TRBD1 TRBJ2-5 TRBV7-8 ASSQGTVGETQY
- - TRBJ2-5 TRBV19 ASTWAKGETQY
- TRBD2 TRBJ2-2 TRBV5-8 ASSLVRTSGFTGELF
- - TRBJ1-6 TRBV6-5 ASRIGEVYNSPLH
- - TRBJ2-7 TRBV5-1 ASSLDGSKGEQY
- TRBD1 TRBJ2-7 TRBV27 ASSPQWTGLSYEQY
- TRBD2 TRBJ2-3 TRBV5-8 ASSRTSGSLVDTQY
- - TRBJ2-3 TRBV6-1 AATGSTDTQY
- - TRBJ2-7 TRBV19 ASRSTGVTYEQY
- - TRBJ2-1 TRBV7-2 ASTLSVKGQGRNEQF
- - TRBJ2-7 TRBV6-5 ASSENRPYEQY
- TRBD1 TRBJ1-1 TRBV18 ASSPGADRANTEAF
once TRBD2 TRBJ2-1 TRBV4-1 ASSQESRGRNEQF
- - TRBJ1-1 TRBV5-5 ASSLIGRGDMNTEAF
- - TRBJ2-1 TRBV15 ATSSNPPVQF
- TRBD2 TRBJ2-5 TRBV27 ASSLAHYSGRAFETQY
- TRBD2 TRBJ2-5 TRBV10-3 AISDPSGGKETQY
- - TRBJ2-5 TRBV6-1 ASSAGDLETQY
- - TRBJ2-7 TRBV2 ASGTGRTYEQY
- TRBD2 TRBJ2-1 TRBV27 ASSLTLTSGLYNEQF
once - TRBJ2-7 TRBV27 ASSLKGGGSPYEQY
once - TRBJ2-2 TRBV7-3 ASSLSGNSGELF
- TRBD1 TRBJ1-4 TRBV25-1 ASRPRGTGYEKLF
- TRBD2 TRBJ2-1 TRBV19 ASTARRAGGRNEQF
- - TRBJ1-1 TRBV25-1 ASSEYPRAGKVTEAF
- TRBD1 TRBJ2-7 TRBV23-1 ASSQFPGQGVVYEQY
- - TRBJ1-5 TRBV28 ASSLGGSNQPQH
- - TRBJ2-7 TRBV7-7 ASSLGTRDEQY
- - TRBJ2-3 TRBV7-9 ASSLVGPLYPTDTQY
- - TRBJ1-1 TRBV5-1 ASSLERGRAEAF
- - TRBJ1-6 TRBV19 ASSRPGGVNSPLH
- - TRBJ2-7 TRBV11-2 ASSRPGFSYEQY
- - TRBJ2-2 TRBV6-6 ASSYSRGSGTGELF
- - TRBJ1-1 TRBV15 ATSIASTEAF
- TRBD1 TRBJ2-1 TRBV5-1 ASSFGPNRGSSSYNEQF
once - TRBJ1-4 TRBV18 ASSLNLLGEGEKLF
once - TRBJ2-5 TRBV19 ASSIEGLQGETQY
- - TRBJ2-2 TRBV5-4 ASSLYGEAPTGELF
- TRBD2 TRBJ2-7 TRBV10-3 AISDPGLAPSYEQY
- - TRBJ2-7 TRBV6-5 ASSYQGKGEQY
- TRBD1 TRBJ2-1 TRBV7-9 ASSFGQGIYNEQF
- - TRBJ2-2 TRBV21-1 ASSTKGQTGELF
- - TRBJ2-1 TRBV7-2 ASSSLAITNEQF
- - TRBJ2-3 TRBV18 ASSRVLADTDTQY
- - TRBJ2-1 TRBV5-6 ASARRAPYNEQF
- - TRBJ2-3 TRBV7-9 ASSLALSTDTQY
- TRBD2 TRBJ2-5 TRBV7-3 ASSSSGLNQETQY
- TRBD1 TRBJ1-2 TRBV19 ASIPGQGDFYGYT
- TRBD2 TRBJ2-3 TRBV10-2 ASSSTSGSRTDTQY
- - TRBJ1-1 TRBV11-3 ASRGTGNTEAF
- - TRBJ1-1 TRBV19 ASSRRAAQGNTEAF
- TRBD1 TRBJ2-5 TRBV5-1 ASSALRQGTQETQY